This TCR beta chain emerged from a study of T cells in localized non-small cell lung cancer. The table came from immunoSEQ multiplex PCR; TCRdb's copy has only in-frame clones and leaves some out. The sample gives a few thousand clones, about 25% of which show up once; 5.8% is in the top ten. This specimen was lung tumor tissue, taken before any cancer treatment. The sequence derives from a woman aged 40-69 years with stage I lung adenocarcinoma.

Here the CDR3 reads CATSWGGRSGEKLFF. CDR3 nucleotides: TGTGCCACCAGCTGGGGGGGAAGATCTGGGGAAAAACTGTTTTTT. The chain has TRBV15 and TRBJ1-4; D may be TRBD1 (5 bases). CDR1 is LNHNV and CDR2 is YYDKDF in the germline V gene (reference sequence). The CDR3 extends over 15 amino acids. Trimming left V 5 bases short and J 8 bases short, with 18 bases between.